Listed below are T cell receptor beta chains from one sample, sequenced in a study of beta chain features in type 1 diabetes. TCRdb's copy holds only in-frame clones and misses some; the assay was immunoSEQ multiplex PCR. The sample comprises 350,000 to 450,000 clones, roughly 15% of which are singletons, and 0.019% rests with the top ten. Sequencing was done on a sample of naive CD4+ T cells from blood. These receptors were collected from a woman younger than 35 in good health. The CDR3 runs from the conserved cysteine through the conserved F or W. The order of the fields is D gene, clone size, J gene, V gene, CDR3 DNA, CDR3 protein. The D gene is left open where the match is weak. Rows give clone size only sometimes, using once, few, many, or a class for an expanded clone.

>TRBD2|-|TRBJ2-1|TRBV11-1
TGTGCCAGCAGCGTACTGTTGGGGCTAGCGGGAGAGAGCCACAATGAGCAGTTCTTC
CASSVLLGLAGESHNEQFF
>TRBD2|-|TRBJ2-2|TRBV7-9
TGTGCCAGCAGCCCGGGACTAGCGGGAGGTCACACCGGGGAGCTGTTTTTT
CASSPGLAGGHTGELFF
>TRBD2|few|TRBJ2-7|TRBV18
TGTGCCAGCTCACCACCGGGACTAGCCCTCTACGAGCAGTACTTC
CASSPPGLALYEQYF
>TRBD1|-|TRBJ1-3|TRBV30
TGTGCCTGGAGTGACCACAGGGGTACTGGAAACACCATATATTTT
CAWSDHRGTGNTIYF
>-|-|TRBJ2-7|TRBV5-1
TGCGCCAGCAAGACCCGGACGGGGTTCTACGAGCAGTACTTC
CASKTRTGFYEQYF
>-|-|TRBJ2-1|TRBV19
TGTGCCAGTAGTTCTAGATACAATGAGCAGTTCTTC
CASSSRYNEQFF
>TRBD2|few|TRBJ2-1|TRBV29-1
TGCAGCGTTGACCCTAGCGGGAGGGCTGAGCAGTTCTTC
CSVDPSGRAEQFF
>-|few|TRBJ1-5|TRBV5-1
TGCGCCAGCAGCGGGAGAAAAAGAGAGCCCCAGCATTTT
CASSGRKREPQHF
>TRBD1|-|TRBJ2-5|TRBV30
TGTGCCTCGCGGACAGGGGCCAGAGAGACCCAGTACTTC
CASRTGARETQYF
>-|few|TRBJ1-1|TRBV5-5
TGTGCCAGCAGCCCAAGCAGGGCGTGGAACACTGAAGCTTTCTTT
CASSPSRAWNTEAFF
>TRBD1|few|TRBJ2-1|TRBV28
TGTGCCAGCAGTGAACAACAGGGGAAGTTCTTC
CASSEQQGKFF
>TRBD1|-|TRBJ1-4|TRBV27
TGTGCCAGCAGAGGACAGGGGGCGGCGGAAAAACTGTTTTTT
CASRGQGAAEKLFF
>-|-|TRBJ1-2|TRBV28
TGTGCCAGCAGTTTAACCGCGGGCGGCCGTGGCTACACCTTC
CASSLTAGGRGYTF
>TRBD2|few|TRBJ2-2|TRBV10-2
TGCGCCAGCAGTGGTGAGGGACTAGCGGAAGACACCGGGGAGCTGTTTTTT
CASSGEGLAEDTGELFF
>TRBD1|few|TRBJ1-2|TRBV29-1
TGCAGCGTTGAACGACAGGGGGCTTCGGTTGGCTACACCTTC
CSVERQGASVGYTF
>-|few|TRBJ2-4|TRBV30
TGTGCCTCGAGGGACCCGGGGGCCAAAAACATTCAGTACTTC
CASRDPGAKNIQYF
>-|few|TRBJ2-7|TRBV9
TGTGCCAGCAGCCCTACGGTCTACGAGCAGTACTTC
CASSPTVYEQYF
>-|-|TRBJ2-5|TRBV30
TGTGCCTGGTCTAGATCACCCTTTCAAGAGACCCAGTACTTC
CAWSRSPFQETQYF
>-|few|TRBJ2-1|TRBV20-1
TGCAGTGCAAACAGGGCCGGTGAGCAGTTCTTC
CSANRAGEQFF
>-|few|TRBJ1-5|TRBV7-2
TGTGCCAGCAGCTCCTCAGGGGGCAATCAGCCCCAGCATTTT
CASSSSGGNQPQHF
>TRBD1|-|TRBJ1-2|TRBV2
TGTGCCAGCAGTGGACAGGGCGGTAACTATGGCTACACCTTC
CASSGQGGNYGYTF
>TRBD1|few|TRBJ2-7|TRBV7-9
TGTGCCAGCGCCCGTACGGGACAGGGCAATCACGAGCAGTACTTC
CASARTGQGNHEQYF
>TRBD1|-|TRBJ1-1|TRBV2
TGTGCCAGCAGCCCGGGACAGGGGAGAACTGAAGCTTTCTTT
CASSPGQGRTEAFF